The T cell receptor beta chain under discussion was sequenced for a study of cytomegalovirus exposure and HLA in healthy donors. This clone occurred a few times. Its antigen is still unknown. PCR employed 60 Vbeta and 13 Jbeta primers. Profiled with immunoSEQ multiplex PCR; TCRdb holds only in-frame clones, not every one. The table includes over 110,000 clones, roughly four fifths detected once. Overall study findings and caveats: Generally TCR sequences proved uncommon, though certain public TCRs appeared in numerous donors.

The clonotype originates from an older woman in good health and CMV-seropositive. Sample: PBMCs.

CDR3 bases: TGTGCCAGCGGCCCCCCCATCGGGACTAGTACAGATACGCAGTATTTT. It specifies CASGPPIGTSTDTQYF. The chain uses TRBV7-2 and TRBJ2-3; 8 nucleotides agree with TRBD2. V lost 8 bases, J lost 3 bases, and 13 bases stayed unmatched. The CDR3 length is 16 residues. The germline V gene encodes CDR1 SGHTA and CDR2 FQGNSA.